The 2 T cell receptor beta chains given below trace back to one sample, sequenced in a study of response to subunit inactivated influenza vaccine. TCRdb recomputed calls from the RT-PCR reads with MiXCR, one row per CDR3 protein. This table holds fewer than 700,000 distinct CDR3 sequences, 10% to 15% found once. Specimen: PBMCs from blood, collected around seven weeks after vaccination. These receptors were taken from a man in his fifties who received an inactivated influenza vaccine.

This clonotype was observed a few times. The chain combines TRBV6-5 with TRBJ2-1, with TRBD1 matching 8 bases. In germline, CDR1 is MNHEY, CDR2 SVGAGI. Losses at the gene ends were 4 bases for V and 4 bases for J; bases not matched to a gene: 9. The CDR3 spans 16 residues. DNA of the CDR3: TGTGCCAGCAGTTCGCCTGGACAGGGTTGGTACAATGAGCAGTTCTTC. Its protein product is CASSSPGQGWYNEQFF.

V and J are TRBV19 and TRBJ2-5; D might be TRBD1 (6 bases). CDR3 length: 14 residues. The germline V gene has CDR1 LNHDA and CDR2 SQIVND (reference sequence). The V and J ends lost 3 bases and 3 bases respectively, with 11 bases between them. The CDR3 reads CASSIRDTKETQYF. The CDR3, as DNA: TGTGCCAGTAGTATTAGGGACACCAAAGAGACCCAGTACTTC.